These 2 T cell receptor beta chains came from one sample sequenced in a study of TIL therapy for anti-PD-1-resistant metastatic lung cancer. Time point meaning: pre-treatment sample, taken before nivolumab and TIL therapy. This was the immunoSEQ v3 assay. Sequenced by immunoSEQ multiplex PCR; TCRdb stores in-frame clones only, minus some. The sample records about 50,000 clones, just over 85% being singletons. The specimen was blood, collected at baseline. Every receptor here comes from a person between 30 and 80 years old with non-small cell lung cancer.

V usage is TRBV6-1 and J usage is TRBJ1-2; TRBD1 might be the D (5 bases). Germline assignment: CDR1 MNHNS and CDR2 SASEGT. The CDR3 runs to 18 residues. The germline V and J ends were trimmed by 2 bases and 4 bases, with 23 bases remaining between them. The CDR3 region has the DNA TGTGCCAGCAGTGAAAACGGGGGGACCGCGTTGAGGGTCTATGGCTACACCTTC. It codes for CASSENGGTALRVYGYTF.

The genes are TRBV30 and TRBJ2-3; D is unclear. This CDR3 contains 14 residues. Germline CDR1 reads GTSNPN; CDR2 reads SVGIG (reference sequence). V shed 2 bases and J shed 0 bases, with 9 bases lying between them. CDR3 amino acids: CAWSPSPSTDTQYF. The CDR3 DNA is TGTGCCTGGAGTCCCTCCCCTAGCACAGATACGCAGTATTTT. The entire variable domain, with the rest obtained from reference TRBV30 and TRBJ2-3, is as follows: SQTIHQWPATLVQPVGSPLSLECTVEGTSNPNLYWYRQAAGRGLQLLFYSVGIGQISSEVPQNLSASRPQDRQFILSSKKLLLSDSGFYLCAWSPSPSTDTQYFGPGTRLTVL.